The 8 T cell receptor beta chains below come from one sample, sequenced in a study of blood T cells in healthy people across ages. The second PCR ran about 7 to 12 cycles with a sample-barcoded 5' primer and J-beta primers. TCRdb independently ran MiXCR on the 5' RACE reads; one entry per CDR3 protein. This sample has hundreds of thousands of distinct CDR3 sequences; roughly half occur once, and the top ten carry approximately 13%. Material: blood. Source of these receptors: a woman older than 75 in good health.

This rearrangement joins TRBV7-6 to TRBJ2-3, with 8 bases lining up with TRBD2. This CDR3 region has 16 residues. Germline V gene lookup returns CDR1 SGHVS and CDR2 FNYEAQ. J lost 4 bases, V lost 5 bases, and 11 bases had no gene match. CDR3 sequence: CASSPLGTSPSDTQYF. The CDR3 coding sequence is TGTGCCAGCAGCCCTCTAGGGACTAGTCCGTCAGATACGCAGTATTTT. Variable domain in full (rest from reference TRBV7-6 and TRBJ2-3): GAGVSQSPRYKVTKRGQDVALRCDPISGHVSLYWYRQALGQGPEFLTYFNYEAQQDKSGLPNDRFSAERPEGSISTLTIQRTEQRDSAMYRCASSPLGTSPSDTQYFGPGTRLTVL.

The CDR3 reads CASSQEGGLLNTEAFF. The CDR3 DNA sequence: TGCGCCAGCAGCCAAGAAGGCGGGCTACTGAACACTGAAGCTTTCTTT. The gene calls are TRBV4-1 and TRBJ1-1, with unresolved D. Germline V CDR1 and CDR2: MGHRA, YSYEKL. Trimming removed 0 bases at V and 0 bases at J, with 11 bases between. The CDR3 sequence is 16 residues long.

This clonotype turned up a few times. The J gene is TRBJ2-1, the V gene TRBV5-1; D remains unclear. The V end lost 3 bases, the J end lost 0 bases, and 7 bases lay between the germline ends. Germline CDR1 is SGHRS and CDR2 is YFSETQ. CDR3 length equals 14 residues. The chain's CDR3 is CASSSRSSYNEQFF. The CDR3 nucleotides are TGCGCCAGCAGCTCCCGGAGCTCCTACAATGAGCAGTTCTTC.

This clonotype occurred many times. The chain couples TRBV7-2 to TRBJ2-1; D not certain. V was pared by 4 bases and J by 0 bases, with 13 bases between. Germline CDR1 is SGHTA and CDR2 is FQGNSA. CDR3 length: 16 amino acids. The DNA for the CDR3 is TGTGCCAGCAGCTCGTCAGTCAAAACCTCCTACAATGAGCAGTTCTTC. Protein: CASSSSVKTSYNEQFF.

Many counts were recorded for this clonotype. This sequence joins TRBV20-1 and TRBJ2-7; maybe TRBD1 (5 bases). Germline V gives CDR1 DFQATT, CDR2 SNEGSKA (reference sequence). Trimming removed 6 bases at V and 2 bases at J, with 17 bases between. This CDR3 has 14 amino acids. The CDR3 DNA reads as TGCAGTGCCGCAGTCGTGGGCAGGGCCTACGAGCAGTACTTC. The encoded protein is CSAAVVGRAYEQYF.

CDR3 sequence (DNA): TGTGCCAGCAGTTTACATCCCACAGGGCGATACAATGAGCAGTACTTC. Protein sequence: CASSLHPTGRYNEQYF. The chain employs TRBV21-1 and TRBJ2-7; TRBD1 was called by the table and not checked on the DNA. TRBV21-1 is termed a pseudogene. The CDR3 has 16 amino acids.

This clonotype was recorded at least ten times. The chain links TRBV29-1 to TRBJ2-4; D is uncertain. The CDR3 totals 12 residues. Looked up from germline, CDR1 is SQVTM and CDR2 is ANQGSEA. The V end lost 7 bases, the J end lost 0 bases, and 7 bases lay between the germline ends. CDR3 amino acids: CSARIAKNIQYF. CDR3 in DNA: TGCAGCGCAAGAATAGCCAAAAACATTCAGTACTTC.

The chain carries TRBV28 and TRBJ1-5, with no clear D. This CDR3 is built from 14 residues. Germline V gene lookup returns CDR1 MDHEN and CDR2 SYDVKM. V dropped 3 bases and J dropped 3 bases, with 9 bases sitting between them. The CDR3 sequence is CASSFSGNNQPQHF. The CDR3 DNA reads as TGTGCCAGCAGTTTTAGTGGGAACAATCAGCCCCAGCATTTT.